This is a list of T cell receptor beta chains from one sample in a study of T cell responses to AZD1222 COVID-19 vaccine. The repertoire was sequenced with immunoSEQ multiplex PCR; TCRdb's copy has only in-frame clones and lacks some. Of 130,000 or so clones listed, roughly 90% were seen once; the top ten hold around 5.9%. The material sequenced was peripheral blood, taken on day 0 of AZD1222 vaccination. All receptors come from an adult in good health. CDR3s include the opening cysteine and the closing phenylalanine or tryptophan. Clone size is shown for a subset of rows, as once, few, many or a class of expanded clone.

clone_size: NA
v_call: TRBV12-3/TRBV12-4
j_call: TRBJ1-2
cdr3_aa: CASSRVPSYGYTF

clone_size: NA
v_call: TRBV30
j_call: TRBJ1-4
cdr3_aa: CAWSVPGVGNEKLFF

clone_size: NA
v_call: TRBV2
j_call: TRBJ1-3
cdr3_aa: CASKLDRPNSGNTIYF

clone_size: once
v_call: TRBV5-4
j_call: TRBJ1-6
cdr3_aa: CASSLAEGSYNSPLHF

clone_size: NA
v_call: TRBV20-1
j_call: TRBJ2-1
cdr3_aa: CSASGVNEQFF

clone_size: few
v_call: TRBV27
j_call: TRBJ1-2
cdr3_aa: CASRPTANYGYTF

clone_size: NA
v_call: TRBV7-6
j_call: TRBJ1-1
cdr3_aa: CASPRSVKRAFF

clone_size: once
v_call: TRBV5-6
j_call: TRBJ1-1
cdr3_aa: CASSLPYGDTATEAFF

clone_size: NA
v_call: TRBV6-5
j_call: TRBJ1-1
cdr3_aa: CASSLFRGNTEAFF

clone_size: NA
v_call: TRBV19
j_call: TRBJ1-1
cdr3_aa: CASSTSSANTEAFF

clone_size: NA
v_call: TRBV3-1/TRBV3-2
j_call: TRBJ2-5
cdr3_aa: CASSRRTTWYQETQYF

clone_size: NA
v_call: TRBV5-4
j_call: TRBJ2-7
cdr3_aa: CASSSATTYEQYF

clone_size: NA
v_call: TRBV28
j_call: TRBJ1-4
cdr3_aa: CASSEGVLEKLFF

clone_size: NA
v_call: TRBV6-6
j_call: TRBJ2-7
cdr3_aa: CASSRTEGSYEQYF

clone_size: once
v_call: TRBV7-2
j_call: TRBJ1-1
cdr3_aa: CASSLGQAWVEAFF

clone_size: once
v_call: TRBV2
j_call: TRBJ2-5
cdr3_aa: CASIGLAGVGETQYF

clone_size: NA
v_call: TRBV27
j_call: TRBJ2-2
cdr3_aa: CASSLLLRVPGELFF

clone_size: NA
v_call: TRBV11-2
j_call: TRBJ1-1
cdr3_aa: CASSLEGGTGPMNTEAFF

clone_size: NA
v_call: TRBV29-1
j_call: TRBJ1-1
cdr3_aa: CSGGNTEAFF

clone_size: NA
v_call: TRBV12-5
j_call: TRBJ1-1
cdr3_aa: CASGPGGNTEAFF

clone_size: NA
v_call: TRBV7-8
j_call: TRBJ2-7
cdr3_aa: CASSFLVYEQYF

clone_size: NA
v_call: TRBV12-3/TRBV12-4
j_call: TRBJ1-6
cdr3_aa: CASSLGGRSPLHF

clone_size: NA
v_call: TRBV11-2
j_call: TRBJ1-1
cdr3_aa: CASSVIDSWGNTEAFF

clone_size: NA
v_call: TRBV4-2
j_call: TRBJ2-2
cdr3_aa: CASSQGVSDMNTGELFF